The rows below give T cell receptor beta chains drawn from one sample of a study of cytomegalovirus exposure and HLA in healthy donors. TCRdb's copy holds only in-frame clones and misses some; the assay was immunoSEQ multiplex PCR. The sample includes tens of thousands of clones, around a tenth seen only once; the top ten take more than 20%. Sequencing was carried out using PBMCs. These receptor sequences come from a man between 60 and 75 years old in good health and CMV-seropositive. The CDR3 runs from the conserved cysteine through the conserved F or W. D genes are given only for firm matches. The size of a clone is reported for some rows only, either as once, few or many, or as a class for expanded clones.

TRBV11-2	16	NA	TRBJ2-1	TRBD2	TGTGCCAGCAGCTCTCGACTAGCGGGGGGACACAATGAGCAGTTCTTC	CASSSRLAGGHNEQFF
TRBV5-1	15	few	TRBJ2-5	TRBD2	TGCGCCAGCAGCTTGTTAGCGGGGGCCCAAGAGACCCAGTACTTC	CASSLLAGAQETQYF
TRBV27	15	NA	TRBJ2-7	NA	TGTGCCAGCAGTCCTGGGACTTTTCTCTCCTACGAGCAGTACTTC	CASSPGTFLSYEQYF
TRBV4-2	15	few	TRBJ1-4	NA	TGTGCCAGCAGCCAAACCGGAGCAGCTAATGAAAAACTGTTTTTT	CASSQTGAANEKLFF
TRBV7-8	18	NA	TRBJ1-1	NA	TGTGCCAGCAGCTTAGCCGCCGGGAGGGCCAAAGGGAACACTGAAGCTTTCTTT	CASSLAAGRAKGNTEAFF
TRBV27	16	few	TRBJ2-3	TRBD2	TGTGCCAGCAGTTTATCGGCTAGCGGGGGTACAGATACGCAGTATTTT	CASSLSASGGTDTQYF
TRBV7-2	15	NA	TRBJ2-7	TRBD2	TGTGCCAGCAGCAAAGACGCGGGAGGGGCCTACGAGCAGTACTTC	CASSKDAGGAYEQYF
TRBV25-1	16	NA	TRBJ2-1	TRBD2	TGTGCCAGCAGTGATTGGGCTAGCGGGAGTGGTAATGAGCAGTTCTTC	CASSDWASGSGNEQFF
TRBV30	13	NA	TRBJ2-3	NA	TGTGCCTGGAGTGGAGGGCTGGCAGATACGCAGTATTTT	CAWSGGLADTQYF
TRBV4-1	15	NA	TRBJ1-2	TRBD1	TGCGCCAGCAGCCAAGGCTGGGACAGAATAGATGGCTACACCTTC	CASSQGWDRIDGYTF
TRBV5-8	12	NA	TRBJ2-5	NA	TGTGCCAGCAGTTTCCCTCCAGAGACCCAGTACTTC	CASSFPPETQYF
TRBV19	14	few	TRBJ1-5	NA	TGTGCCAGTAGTACAGCGGGGTTCAATCAGCCCCAGCATTTT	CASSTAGFNQPQHF
TRBV5-1	16	NA	TRBJ2-3	NA	TGCGCCAGCAGCTTGGAAGGCGGAGCTAGCACAGATACGCAGTATTTT	CASSLEGGASTDTQYF
TRBV5-6	12	few	TRBJ2-7	NA	TGTGCCAGCAGACTACAGGACTACGAGCAGTACTTC	CASRLQDYEQYF
TRBV4-1	20	NA	TRBJ2-3	TRBD1	TGCGCCAGCAGCCAAGATCGTGGGGGTTTACAGGGGGCGGGCACAGATACGCAGTATTTT	CASSQDRGGLQGAGTDTQYF
TRBV7-6	15	NA	TRBJ1-3	TRBD1	TGTGCCAGCGTACCGACAGGGGTCTCTGGAAACACCATATATTTT	CASVPTGVSGNTIYF
TRBV7-8	14	few	TRBJ1-2	NA	TGTGCCAGCAGCTTAGAGGACAGAGTCTATGGCTACACCTTC	CASSLEDRVYGYTF